This T cell receptor (beta chain) is drawn from a study of T cells after yellow fever vaccination. Study-level results: There was a possibility that FACS-sorted repertoires contained abundant clonotypes contaminating from the bulk population. A large majority of primary-vaccination clones showed up again after the booster (around 95% CD4, 75% to 90% CD8). Researchers report a weaker secondary response that nonetheless peaked faster, day 5 versus 15.

This clonotype was recorded a few times. What it binds is not known. Researchers made TCR cDNA using 5'RACE template switching, and this step added a universal primer site and UMIs. TCRdb fed the 5' RACE reads into MiXCR, producing one record per CDR3 protein. The sample carries a few hundred thousand distinct CDR3 sequences, under 14% recorded once. The material was PBMCs, obtained on the day of the first yellow fever vaccination. The receptor was derived from a man aged 18-30 years who received the YFV17D yellow fever vaccine.

The CDR3 nucleotides are TGTGCCAGCAGCCAGACTAGCGGGGCGCTCACAGATACGCAGTATTTT. Translation: CASSQTSGALTDTQYF. This chain links TRBV12-3 or TRBV12-4 with TRBJ2-3; 11 nucleotides align to TRBD2. The V gene end was trimmed by 6 bases and the J gene end by 2 bases; junction bases not matched to a gene: 7. The CDR3 spans 16 residues.